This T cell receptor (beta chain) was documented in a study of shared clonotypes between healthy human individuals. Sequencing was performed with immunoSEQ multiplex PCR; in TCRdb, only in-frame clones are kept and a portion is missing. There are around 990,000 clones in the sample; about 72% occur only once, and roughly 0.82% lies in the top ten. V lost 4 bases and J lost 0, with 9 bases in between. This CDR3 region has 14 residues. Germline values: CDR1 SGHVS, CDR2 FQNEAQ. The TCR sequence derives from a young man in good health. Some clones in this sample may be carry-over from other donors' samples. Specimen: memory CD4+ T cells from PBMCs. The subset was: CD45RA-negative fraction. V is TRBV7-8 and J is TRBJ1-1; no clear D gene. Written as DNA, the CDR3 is TGTGCCAGCAGCTGGATTCGGGTGAACACTGAAGCTTTCTTT. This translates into CASSWIRVNTEAFF. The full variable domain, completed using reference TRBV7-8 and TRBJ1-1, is GAGVSQSPRYKVAKRGQDVALRCDPISGHVSLFWYQQALGQGPEFLTYFQNEAQLDKSGLPSDRFFAERPEGSVSTLKIQRTQQEDSAVYLCASSWIRVNTEAFFGQGTRLTVV.